Listed below are T cell receptor beta chains from one sample, sequenced in a study of blood T cell repertoires in COVID-19. Some clones are missing from TCRdb's copy, which holds only in-frame ones; the method was immunoSEQ multiplex PCR. Here the sample spans roughly 150,000 clones, 85% to 90% being singletons. The sample taken for sequencing was peripheral blood. The receptors derive from an elderly woman with acute or convalescent COVID-19. The CDR3 runs from the conserved cysteine through the conserved F or W. Each record gives: D gene, J gene, clone size, V gene, CDR3 protein, CDR3 DNA. A D gene is named only where the DNA matches it firmly. The listing skips clone size in some rows; elsewhere it reads once, few, many or a size class.

- | TRBJ2-6 | - | TRBV2 | CASTVVRGSPGANVLTF | TGTGCCAGCACGGTAGTAAGGGGCTCACCCGGGGCCAACGTCCTGACTTTC
TRBD1 | TRBJ1-5 | - | TRBV7-2 | CASSSPEGAQPQHF | TGTGCCAGCAGCTCACCGGAGGGGGCTCAGCCCCAGCATTTT
- | TRBJ2-1 | once | TRBV11-3 | CASSLVNSQQFF | TGTGCCAGCAGCTTAGTAAACTCTCAGCAGTTCTTC
- | TRBJ2-2 | - | TRBV6-4 | CASKSPVNTGELFF | TGTGCCAGCAAATCGCCAGTAAACACCGGGGAGCTGTTTTTT
TRBD1 | TRBJ1-5 | - | TRBV5-4 | CASSLGGSGQPQHF | TGTGCCAGCAGCTTAGGGGGCTCGGGTCAGCCCCAGCATTTT
TRBD2 | TRBJ2-1 | - | TRBV12-5 | CASGGGESSYNEQFF | TGTGCTAGTGGTGGGGGGGAGAGCTCCTACAATGAGCAGTTCTTC
- | TRBJ1-5 | - | TRBV5-5 | CASSLEANQPQHF | TGTGCCAGCAGCTTAGAGGCCAATCAGCCCCAGCATTTT
- | TRBJ1-6 | - | TRBV7-3 | CASSLGGTYNSPLHF | TGTGCCAGCAGCTTAGGCGGCACTTATAATTCACCCCTCCACTTT
- | TRBJ2-7 | - | TRBV11-2 | CASSLVGVRSYEQYF | TGTGCCAGCAGCTTAGTCGGGGTCCGCTCCTACGAGCAGTACTTC
- | TRBJ1-1 | - | TRBV7-3 | CASSLQGRSNTEAFF | TGTGCCAGCAGCTTACAGGGCAGGTCGAACACTGAAGCTTTCTTT